This T cell receptor (beta chain) was sequenced during a study of T cell clonality in common variable immunodeficiency. Study outcomes and limitations: Fewer deletions and N-nucleotide insertions were reportedly seen in common variable immunodeficiency TCR beta sequences. CVID subjects had higher TCRbeta clonality than healthy controls, most marked in about a third.

In this sample, this clone turned up many times. The antigen is unknown. The sequenced fragment ends 3 residues before the CDR3 boundary, so the rest is inferred from the germline J gene. CVID and control samples used equivalent genomic DNA input. The method was immunoSEQ multiplex PCR; TCRdb's version includes in-frame clones alone and lacks a portion of them. The data list tens of thousands of clones, none observed once; over 1.5% falls to the top ten. Germline CDR1 reads KGHSH; CDR2 reads LQKENI. The CDR3 sequence is 16 residues long. Deletions cut 2 bases from V and 2 bases from J, with 12 bases between.

The V gene is TRBV18, the J gene TRBJ1-4, with TRBD1 as a possible D gene (5 bases). The material sequenced was peripheral blood mononuclear cells. The source of this sequence is a person between 18 and 75 years old in good health. The CDR3 reads CASSPRMTATNEKLFF. Partial CDR3 DNA: TGTGCCAGCTCACCAAGGATGACAGCCACTAATGAAAAA.